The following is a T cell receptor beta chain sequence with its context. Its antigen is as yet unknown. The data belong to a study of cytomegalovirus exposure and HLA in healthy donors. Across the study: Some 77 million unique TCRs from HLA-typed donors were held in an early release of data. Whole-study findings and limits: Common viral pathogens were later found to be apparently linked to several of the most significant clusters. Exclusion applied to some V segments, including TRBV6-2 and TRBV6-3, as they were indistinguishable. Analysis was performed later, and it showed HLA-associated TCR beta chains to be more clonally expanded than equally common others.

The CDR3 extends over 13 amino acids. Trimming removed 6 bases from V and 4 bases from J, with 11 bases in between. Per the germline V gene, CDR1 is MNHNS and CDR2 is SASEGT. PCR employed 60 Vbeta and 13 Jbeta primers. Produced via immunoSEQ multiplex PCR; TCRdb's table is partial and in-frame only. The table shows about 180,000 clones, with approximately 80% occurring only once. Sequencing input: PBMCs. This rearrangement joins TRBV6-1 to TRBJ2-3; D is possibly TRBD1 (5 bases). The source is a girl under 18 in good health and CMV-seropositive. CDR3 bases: TGTGCCAGCAGAGGACACTACGCAGATACGCAGTATTTT. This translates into CASRGHYADTQYF.